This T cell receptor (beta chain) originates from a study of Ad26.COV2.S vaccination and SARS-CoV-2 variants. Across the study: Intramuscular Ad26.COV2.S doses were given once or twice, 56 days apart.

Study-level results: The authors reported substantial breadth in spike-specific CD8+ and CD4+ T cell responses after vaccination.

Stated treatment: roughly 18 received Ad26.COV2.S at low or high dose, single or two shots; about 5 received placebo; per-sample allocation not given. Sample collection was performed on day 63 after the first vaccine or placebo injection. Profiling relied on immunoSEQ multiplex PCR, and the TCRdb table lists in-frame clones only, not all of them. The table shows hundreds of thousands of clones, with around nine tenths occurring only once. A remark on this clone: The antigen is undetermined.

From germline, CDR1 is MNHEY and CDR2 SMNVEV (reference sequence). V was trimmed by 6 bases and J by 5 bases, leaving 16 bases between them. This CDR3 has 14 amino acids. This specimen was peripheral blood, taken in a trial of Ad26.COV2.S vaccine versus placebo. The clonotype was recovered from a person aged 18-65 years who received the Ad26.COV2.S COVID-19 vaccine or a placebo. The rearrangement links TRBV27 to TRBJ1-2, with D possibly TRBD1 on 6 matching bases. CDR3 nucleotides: TGTGCCAGCAGAGGCGGAGGGGGGAATTATGGCTACACCTTC. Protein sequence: CASRGGGGNYGYTF.